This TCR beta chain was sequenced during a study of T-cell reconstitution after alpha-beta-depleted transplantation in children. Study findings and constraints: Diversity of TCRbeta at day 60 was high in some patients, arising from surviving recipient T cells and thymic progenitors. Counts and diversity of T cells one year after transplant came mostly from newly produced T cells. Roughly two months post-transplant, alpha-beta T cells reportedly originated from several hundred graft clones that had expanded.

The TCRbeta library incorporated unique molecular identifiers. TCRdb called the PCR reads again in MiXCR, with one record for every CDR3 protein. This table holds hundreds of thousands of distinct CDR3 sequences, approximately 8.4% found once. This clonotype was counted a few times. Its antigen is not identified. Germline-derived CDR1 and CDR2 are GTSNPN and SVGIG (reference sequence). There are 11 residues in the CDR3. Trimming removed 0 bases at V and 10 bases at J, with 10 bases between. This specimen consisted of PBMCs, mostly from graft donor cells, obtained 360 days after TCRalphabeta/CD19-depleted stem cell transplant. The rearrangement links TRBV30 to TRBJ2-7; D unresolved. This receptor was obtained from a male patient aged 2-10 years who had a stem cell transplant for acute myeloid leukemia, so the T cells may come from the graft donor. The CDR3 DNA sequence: TGTGCCTGGAGTGTACTGAAGGGTCAGTACTTC. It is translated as CAWSVLKGQYF.